Listed below are T cell receptor beta chains from one sample, sequenced in a study of post-analysis software for immune sequencing data. TCRdb reanalysed the PCR reads using MiXCR and keeps one entry per CDR3 protein. The sample consists of more than 450,000 distinct CDR3 sequences, about 40% of them appearing once. Sequenced: blood. The receptors were sampled from a girl between 10 and 17 years old with multiple sclerosis. Each CDR3 is given with its conserved first and last residue. A D gene is named only where the DNA matches it firmly. Rows may omit the clone size; those that give it use once, few, many or a size class.

clone size	V gene	D gene	J gene	CDR3 protein	CDR3 DNA
few	TRBV5-1	NA	TRBJ1-5	CASSLGGDHQPQHF	TGCGCCAGCAGCTTGGGGGGGGACCATCAGCCCCAGCATTTT
NA	TRBV7-2	TRBD2	TRBJ2-1	CASSLEVSGYNEQFF	TGTGCCAGCAGCTTAGAGGTTAGCGGGTACAATGAGCAGTTCTTC
NA	TRBV20-1	NA	TRBJ2-1	CSAREGSLTYNEQFF	TGCAGTGCTAGAGAAGGCTCTCTGACCTACAATGAGCAGTTCTTC
many	TRBV5-1	TRBD2	TRBJ2-7	CASSHSGAYYEQYF	TGCGCCAGCAGCCATAGCGGGGCCTACTACGAGCAGTACTTC
few	TRBV9	NA	TRBJ1-2	CASSVVSGHGYTF	TGTGCCAGCAGCGTAGTGTCAGGTCATGGCTACACCTTC
few	TRBV10-3	NA	TRBJ1-6	CAISAPSADSPLHF	TGTGCCATCAGTGCACCATCGGCGGATTCACCCCTCCACTTT
NA	TRBV5-1	TRBD2	TRBJ2-1	CASSHGGAYEQFF	TGCGCCAGCAGCCACGGGGGGGCATATGAGCAGTTCTTC
NA	TRBV12-3/TRBV12-4	TRBD1	TRBJ1-2	CASSFLRQGGHGYTF	TGTGCCAGCAGTTTCCTCCGACAGGGAGGGCATGGCTACACCTTC
NA	TRBV24-1	NA	TRBJ2-1	CATSDLEGPYNEQFF	TGTGCCACCAGTGATTTGGAGGGCCCCTACAATGAGCAGTTCTTC
few	TRBV4-2	NA	TRBJ2-7	CASSQEGQETYEQYF	TGTGCCAGCAGCCAAGAGGGTCAGGAGACCTACGAGCAGTACTTC
NA	TRBV7-2	NA	TRBJ2-3	CASRTGGPRTDTQYF	TGTGCCAGCAGGACGGGGGGCCCTCGCACAGATACGCAGTATTTT
NA	TRBV20-1	TRBD2	TRBJ2-7	CSATGTSSSYEQYF	TGCAGTGCTACGGGGACTAGCAGCTCCTACGAGCAGTACTTC
NA	TRBV11-3	TRBD1	TRBJ1-2	CASSLVGQGAVCGYTF	TGTGCCAGCAGCTTAGTCGGGCAGGGGGCTGTCTGTGGCTACACCTTC
once	TRBV18	TRBD2	TRBJ2-3	CASSPQLSGGASTDTQYF	TGTGCCAGCTCACCACAACTAAGCGGGGGGGCCTCGACAGATACGCAGTATTTT
few	TRBV13	TRBD2	TRBJ2-1	CASSRPGLAVYEQFF	TGTGCCAGCAGCAGGCCGGGACTAGCTGTGTATGAGCAGTTCTTC
NA	TRBV13	NA	TRBJ2-5	CASSFPPGGGGGETQYF	TGTGCCAGCAGCTTCCCCCCCGGGGGAGGGGGAGGAGAGACCCAGTACTTC
few	TRBV29-1	TRBD1	TRBJ2-7	CSVISSGQGATYEQYF	TGCAGCGTTATTAGTTCCGGACAGGGAGCAACCTACGAGCAGTACTTC
NA	TRBV10-3	TRBD2	TRBJ2-1	CAIREQREGLYNEQFF	TGTGCCATCAGGGAGCAGCGGGAGGGCCTCTACAATGAGCAGTTCTTC
NA	TRBV12-2	NA	TRBJ1-5	CASRLKPLRRPQNQPQHF	TGTGCAAGTCGCCTCAAACCACTCAGGAGACCCCAAAATCAGCCCCAGCATTTT
NA	TRBV6-5	NA	TRBJ1-1	CASNSGGITEAFF	TGTGCCAGCAACTCCGGGGGAATCACTGAAGCTTTCTTT
NA	TRBV4-1	TRBD1	TRBJ1-2	CASSPSTGTGSGYTF	TGCGCCAGCAGCCCTTCGACAGGGACCGGATCCGGCTACACCTTC
once	TRBV20-1	TRBD1	TRBJ1-2	CSARDLGTANYGYTF	TGCAGTGCTAGAGATCTAGGGACAGCCAACTATGGCTACACCTTC
NA	TRBV25-1	NA	TRBJ1-2	CASGYRDGYTF	TGTGCCAGCGGCTACAGGGACGGCTACACCTTC
NA	TRBV12-3/TRBV12-4	NA	TRBJ1-2	CASSLSPGLTF	TGTGCCAGCAGTTTGTCTCCAGGGCTCACCTTC
NA	TRBV7-2	NA	TRBJ2-3	CASSLVASSSDTQYF	TGTGCCAGCAGCTTAGTCGCCTCTAGCTCAGATACGCAGTATTTT
few	TRBV12-3/TRBV12-4	TRBD1	TRBJ2-7	CASGTGVVDEQYF	TGTGCCAGCGGTACAGGGGTGGTGGACGAGCAGTACTTC
NA	TRBV5-1	NA	TRBJ2-7	CASSLAGRGYNEQYF	TGCGCCAGCAGCTTGGCGGGCCGGGGCTACAATGAGCAGTACTTC
few	TRBV9	NA	TRBJ2-7	CASSVYRDSEQYF	TGTGCCAGCAGCGTGTACCGGGACTCCGAGCAGTACTTC
NA	TRBV5-1	TRBD1	TRBJ2-7	CASSLAAGGAYEQYF	TGCGCCAGCAGCTTGGCGGCAGGGGGTGCTTACGAGCAGTACTTC
NA	TRBV20-1	NA	TRBJ2-2	CSARDPGHNTGELFF	TGCAGTGCTAGAGATCCGGGGCACAACACCGGGGAGCTGTTTTTT
NA	TRBV15	NA	TRBJ1-1	CASARGLAYTEAFF	TGTGCCAGCGCAAGGGGGTTGGCGTACACTGAAGCTTTCTTT
NA	TRBV29-1	NA	TRBJ2-1	CSACESGRYNEQFF	TGCAGTGCCTGCGAGAGCGGGCGATACAATGAGCAGTTCTTC
NA	TRBV5-1	TRBD2	TRBJ2-1	CASITGDSGSNEQFF	TGCGCCAGCATCACCGGGGATAGCGGGAGCAATGAGCAGTTCTTC